This TCR beta chain appears in the sequencing data of a study of blood T cell repertoires in COVID-19. Trimming took 0 bases from V and 6 from J; bases not matched to a gene: 4. This CDR3 contains 15 residues. CDR1 and CDR2 (germline): MNHNS, SASEGT. Measured with immunoSEQ multiplex PCR; TCRdb has only the in-frame clones, and not every one. The data show 150,000 to 200,000 clones, with approximately 87% seen just once and 2.5% held by the top ten. This sequence originates from a man aged 40-49 years with active or convalescent COVID-19. The chain couples TRBV6-1 to TRBJ2-3; 9 nucleotides align to TRBD2. Sequences were obtained from peripheral blood. The CDR3 region is CASSEAGGGADTQYF. As DNA, the CDR3 is TGTGCCAGCAGTGAAGCCGGCGGGGGGGCCGATACGCAGTATTTT.